A single sample gave rise to the 2 T cell receptor beta chains below, sequenced in a study of blood T cell repertoires in COVID-19. Assay: immunoSEQ multiplex PCR; the TCRdb copy retains only in-frame clones and omits some. The repertoire holds roughly 62,000 clones, 78% seen once, with roughly 23% in the top ten. The sample was peripheral blood. The receptors here all came from a human donor in a cohort sampled during active COVID-19.

The chain carries TRBV5-6 and TRBJ2-2; 9 positions match TRBD2. V was pared by 2 bases and J by 5 bases, with 7 bases of the junction left unmatched. The germline gives CDR1 SGHDT, CDR2 YYEEEE. This CDR3 has 16 amino acids. CDR3 protein: CASSFTGTSWTGELFF. The DNA of the CDR3 is TGTGCCAGCAGCTTCACCGGGACTAGCTGGACCGGGGAGCTGTTTTTT.

This chain links TRBV30 with TRBJ1-6, with no clear D. V lost 5 bases to trimming and J lost 9 bases, with 14 bases between them. The CDR3 contains 13 residues. From germline, CDR1 is GTSNPN and CDR2 SVGIG (reference sequence). CDR3 in amino acids: CAWSRAGFSPLHF. The CDR3 DNA sequence: TGTGCCTGGTCCCGTGCGGGTTTTTCACCCCTCCACTTT.